Below are 7 T cell receptor beta chains sequenced from a single sample in a study of beta chain features in type 1 diabetes. Broader study findings: Researchers report that Type 1 diabetes patients had moderately but significantly shorter TCRB CDR3s across all four CD4+ subsets.

No antigens are known for them. The study reverse transcribed the entire isolated RNA, so it sequenced expressed TCRB transcripts. Here immunoSEQ multiplex PCR was the method, and the copy in TCRdb shows in-frame clones only, minus some. The sample has approximately 150,000 clones; around 8.8% are singletons. The sequenced sample consisted of central memory CD4+ T cells from blood. The receptors shown here come from a man younger than 40 with type 1 diabetes.

Only a few counts were recorded for this clone. The chain links TRBV6-1 to TRBJ2-1; 10 bases are a match to TRBD1. After removal of 4 bases from V and 10 bases from J, the junction contained 13 bases not matched to a gene. Germline values: CDR1 MNHNS, CDR2 SASEGT. This CDR3 comprises 16 residues. The CDR3 nucleotides read TGTGCCAGCAGTGGGTACCGGGACAGGGGTTTCGGGGAGCAGTTCTTC. As protein: CASSGYRDRGFGEQFF.

This clone was counted between two and nine times. The rearrangement links TRBV6-6 to TRBJ2-1; the D is unclear. This CDR3 has 12 residues. The V gene lost 5 bases and the J gene lost 9 bases, with 11 bases spanning the gap. From germline, CDR1 is MNHNY and CDR2 SVGAGI (reference sequence). This CDR3 is CASSPSGREQFF. CDR3 nucleotide sequence: TGTGCCAGCAGTCCAAGTGGGCGTGAGCAGTTCTTC.

The V call is TRBV6-6, the J call TRBJ1-6, with D possibly matching TRBD1 (6 bases). The V gene lost 7 bases and the J gene lost 5 bases, with 15 bases spanning the gap. Germline CDR1 MNHNY, CDR2 SVGAGI (reference sequence). The CDR3 has 15 residues. This chain's CDR3 is CASNHRQEDNSPLHF. For the CDR3, the DNA is TGTGCCAGCAATCACCGACAGGAAGATAATTCACCCCTCCACTTT.

This sequence joins TRBV7-9 and TRBJ1-3; possibly TRBD1 for D (5 bases). V lost 7 bases and J 2 bases, leaving 12 bases between the germline ends. The CDR3 has 14 amino acids. Germline V gene data show CDR1 as SEHNR and CDR2 as FQNEAQ (reference sequence). The CDR3 is CASTPGVAGNTIYF. Written as DNA, the CDR3 is TGTGCCAGCACCCCGGGGGTCGCTGGAAACACCATATATTTT.

The gene calls are TRBV6-1 and TRBJ2-1, with a weak D call TRBD1 (6 bases). V was shortened by 3 bases and J by 7 bases, with 10 bases between the two germline ends. The CDR3 is made up of 13 amino acids. Germline V lookup: CDR1 MNHNS, CDR2 SASEGT. CDR3 protein: CASSDRTENEQFF. The CDR3 nucleotides read TGTGCCAGCAGTGACCGGACAGAGAATGAGCAGTTCTTC.

This clone was counted between two and nine times. Other DNA sequences from this sample encode an identical CDR3 as well. This chain links TRBV7-2 with TRBJ2-3; D is unclear. Germline loops: CDR1 SGHTA, CDR2 FQGNSA. The CDR3 consists of 13 residues. Trimming pared 4 bases from V and 2 bases from J, leaving 7 bases between. The CDR3 coding sequence is TGTGCCAGCAGCTCCGGGTCCACAGATACGCAGTATTTT. Its translation: CASSSGSTDTQYF. Drawing the rest from reference TRBV7-2 and TRBJ2-3, the complete variable domain is GAGVSQSPSNKVTEKGKDVELRCDPISGHTALYWYRQSLGQGLEFLIYFQGNSAPDKSGLPSDRFSAERTGGSVSTLTIQRTQQEDSAVYLCASSSGSTDTQYFGPGTRLTVL.

As DNA, the CDR3 is TGTGCCAGCAGTTACCCTGCGGGGGGCTGGGAGACCCAGTACTTC. Residues: CASSYPAGGWETQYF. V and J are TRBV6-5 and TRBJ2-5; 8 nucleotides agree with TRBD2. CDR1 and CDR2 from the germline V gene are MNHEY and SVGAGI. Trimming at V came to 2 bases and at J to 5 bases, leaving 7 bases not matched to a gene. This CDR3 is 15 amino acids long.